Shown below are 32 T cell receptor beta chains from a single sample sequenced in a study of brain T cells in children with intractable seizures. Clones were sequenced by immunoSEQ multiplex PCR, and TCRdb holds only the in-frame ones, with some missing. The sample yields 300,000 to 400,000 clones, roughly 93% seen once. Specified time point: blood from clinic visit 5 months post-surgery; TSC patient then seizure free. The sample in question was peripheral blood, obtained roughly 5 months after surgery. All receptors come from a boy younger than two with tuberous sclerosis and intractable seizures.

The chain employs TRBV4-1 and TRBJ1-2; D uncertain. V shed 2 bases and J shed 8 bases, with 24 bases lying between them. This CDR3 region has 17 residues. Germline V gene sequence: CDR1 MGHRA, CDR2 YSYEKL. This CDR3 reads CASSQTFTEGRVKGYTF. For the CDR3, the DNA is TGCGCCAGCAGCCAAACCTTCACAGAGGGTAGGGTTAAAGGCTACACCTTC.

The chain carries TRBV11-3 and TRBJ1-1; 7 nucleotides match TRBD1. Germline V gene data show CDR1 as SGHNT and CDR2 as YENEEA. V shed 8 bases, J shed 4 bases, and the junction held 13 bases outside the gene matches. This CDR3 has 15 amino acids. CDR3 protein: CASATRAGGGTEAFF. The CDR3 DNA reads as TGTGCCAGCGCTACTAGAGCAGGGGGGGGCACTGAAGCTTTCTTT.

The chain joins TRBV7-3 to TRBJ2-1; 11 bases are a match to TRBD2. J was trimmed by 9 bases and V by 4 bases; bases with no gene match: 5. This CDR3 is built from 14 residues. Per germline, CDR1 SGHTA and CDR2 FQGTGA. The CDR3 loop reads CASSSLAGAGEQFF. CDR3 DNA sequence: TGTGCCAGCAGCTCACTAGCGGGGGCGGGTGAGCAGTTCTTC.

V gene TRBV29-1 combines with J gene TRBJ1-2; 7 nucleotides line up with TRBD1. Germline-derived CDR1 and CDR2 are SQVTM and ANQGSEA. Germline trimming cut 6 bases from V and 3 bases from J; bases unmatched to any gene: 7. The CDR3 has 13 residues. The CDR3 reads CSVAGQPYYGYTF. The DNA for the CDR3 is TGCAGCGTCGCGGGACAGCCCTACTATGGCTACACCTTC.

The J gene is TRBJ2-5, the V gene TRBV6-5; the D is unclear. Between the trimmed V and J ends, which lost 2 bases and 4 bases, there was a span of 8 bases. The CDR3 sequence is 13 residues long. Germline values: CDR1 MNHEY, CDR2 SVGAGI. The chain's CDR3 is CASSYAGGETQYF. Written as DNA, the CDR3 is TGTGCCAGCAGTTACGCAGGTGGAGAGACCCAGTACTTC.

The V gene is TRBV9, the J gene TRBJ2-3; weak D call: TRBD2 (6 bases). This CDR3 is 18 amino acids long. Germline assignment: CDR1 SGDLS and CDR2 YYNGEE. V dropped 0 bases and J dropped 0 bases, with 17 bases sitting between them. CDR3 region: CASSVGWDSSQSTDTQYF. CDR3 sequence (DNA): TGTGCCAGCAGCGTAGGGTGGGACTCTTCTCAAAGCACAGATACGCAGTATTTT.

On this clone itself: The junction differs from germline at one of its ends, possibly a read error. The chain joins TRBV6-5 to TRBJ2-1, with 7 positions matching TRBD2. This CDR3 is built from 16 residues. Germline V gene data show CDR1 as MNHEY and CDR2 as SVGAGI. CDR3 sequence (DNA): TGTGCCAGCAGTAACTCCGGGACTACTTATTACAATGAGCAGTTCTTC. Protein: CASSNSGTTYYNEQFF.

This chain links TRBV5-1 with TRBJ2-5; D possibly corresponds to TRBD2 (5 bases). CDR3 length: 15 residues. Looked up from germline, CDR1 is SGHRS and CDR2 is YFSETQ. Between the trimmed V and J ends, which lost 3 bases and 8 bases, there was a span of 20 bases. The CDR3 DNA reads as TGCGCCAGCAGCTCACGCCGGGATCCCCACCTCACCCAGTACTTC. Translating it yields CASSSRRDPHLTQYF.

J is TRBJ1-2 and V is TRBV3-1 (or the pseudogene TRBV3-2); TRBD1 matches at 8 bases. J was trimmed by 6 bases and V by 0 bases; bases with no gene match: 0. Germline values: CDR1 LGHDT, CDR2 YNNKEL (reference sequence). The CDR3 loop spans 13 amino acids. The CDR3 region has the DNA TGTGCCAGCAGCCAAGACAGGGGGCATGGCTACACCTTC. Translation: CASSQDRGHGYTF.

For the CDR3, the DNA is TGTGCCACCAGCAGGTCTATGGATGAGCAGTTCTTC. Translated: CATSRSMDEQFF. The chain has TRBV15 and TRBJ2-1; D is uncertain. Trimming took 3 bases from V and 8 from J, leaving 8 bases between them. CDR3 size: 12 residues. Germline loops: CDR1 LNHNV, CDR2 YYDKDF (reference sequence).

This clone was observed a handful of times. The same CDR3 can be traced to other DNA sequences in this sample. The gene calls are TRBV27 and TRBJ1-5; maybe TRBD1 (5 bases). Germline V gene sequence: CDR1 MNHEY, CDR2 SMNVEV (reference sequence). The CDR3 has 15 residues. V was cut by 5 bases and J by 0 bases, with 11 bases left in between. CDR3 coding DNA: TGTGCCAGCAGTCCCATCAGGGATAGCAATCAGCCCCAGCATTTT. Protein sequence: CASSPIRDSNQPQHF.

The CDR3 DNA sequence: TGTGCCAGCACCCTAGCGGGGGGGGAAGAGACCCAGTACTTC. Translating gives CASTLAGGEETQYF. V usage is TRBV3-1 (or the pseudogene TRBV3-2) and J usage is TRBJ2-5, with 12 nucleotides matching TRBD2. Germline V CDR1 and CDR2: LGHDT, YNNKEL (reference sequence). V shed 7 bases and J 3 bases; nucleotides not matched to a gene: 3. CDR3 length: 14 residues.

The chain has TRBV6-5 and TRBJ2-5; 13 bases fit TRBD2. Germline CDR1 is MNHEY and CDR2 is SVGAGI. Unmatched junction bases numbered 3, after V lost 6 bases and J lost 2 bases. This CDR3 has 15 amino acids. The CDR3 is CASSPGLAGQETQYF. The CDR3 DNA is TGTGCCAGCAGCCCGGGACTAGCGGGACAAGAGACCCAGTACTTC.

The CDR3 DNA is TGTGCCAGCAGCGTGACCCTGAGCTCCTACAATGAGCAGTTCTTC. Its translation is CASSVTLSSYNEQFF. This rearrangement joins TRBV9 to TRBJ2-1; D uncertain. The CDR3 contains 15 residues. Trimming removed 2 bases from V and 0 bases from J, with 9 bases in between. Germline V gene lookup returns CDR1 SGDLS and CDR2 YYNGEE.

This clone was seen just once. V and J are TRBV27 and TRBJ2-7; perhaps TRBD2 as D (6 bases). The CDR3 runs 16 residues. Germline V gene data show CDR1 as MNHEY and CDR2 as SMNVEV (reference sequence). The V end was cut by 1 base, the J end by 1 base, with 14 bases between. CDR3: CASSLYERARSYEQYF. Written as DNA, the CDR3 is TGTGCCAGCAGTTTATATGAGCGGGCCCGGTCCTACGAGCAGTACTTC.

The chain joins TRBV4-1 to TRBJ1-4, with TRBD1 identical over 10 bases. Germline assignment: CDR1 MGHRA and CDR2 YSYEKL. Losses at the gene ends were 1 base for V and 3 bases for J; bases not matched to a gene: 11. The CDR3 extends over 19 amino acids. DNA of the CDR3: TGCGCCAGCAGCCAAGCGCTGGGACAGGGGTCTATGGCTAATGAAAAACTGTTTTTT. Its translation: CASSQALGQGSMANEKLFF.

The chain recombines TRBV3-1 (or the pseudogene TRBV3-2) with TRBJ2-2; 8 bases line up with TRBD2. J gave up 2 bases and V 6 bases, and 5 bases lay outside the gene matches. The CDR3 totals 15 residues. The germline gives CDR1 LGHDT, CDR2 YNNKEL (reference sequence). CDR3 nucleotide sequence: TGTGCCAGCAGTCCGACTAGCGCAAACACCGGGGAGCTGTTTTTT. Residues: CASSPTSANTGELFF.

The chain has TRBV15 and TRBJ1-5, with D possibly TRBD1 on 5 matching bases. Trimming cost V 2 bases and J 5 bases, with 16 bases left between them. The germline V gene encodes CDR1 LNHNV and CDR2 YYDKDF (reference sequence). There are 16 residues in the CDR3. The CDR3, as DNA: TGTGCCACCAGCAGACCCCAGAGGGGCAGGGATCAGCCCCAGCATTTT. Translation: CATSRPQRGRDQPQHF.

CDR3 loop: CASSITLRRGQYNEQFF. CDR3 sequence (DNA): TGTGCCAGTAGTATAACCCTCCGGCGGGGCCAATACAATGAGCAGTTCTTC. The rearrangement links TRBV19 to TRBJ2-1, with D possibly matching TRBD2 (6 bases). The V end lost 2 bases, the J end lost 4 bases, and 18 bases lay between the germline ends. Germline-derived CDR1 and CDR2 are LNHDA and SQIVND (reference sequence). CDR3 size: 17 residues.

The J gene is TRBJ2-3, the V gene TRBV25-1; tentatively, D is TRBD1 (6 bases). The CDR3 totals 16 residues. Germline V gives CDR1 MGHDK, CDR2 SYGVNS. V lost 2 bases and J lost 1, with 13 bases in between. CDR3 sequence: CASSEHAGAGTDTQYF. The CDR3 region has the DNA TGTGCCAGCAGTGAACATGCAGGGGCTGGCACAGATACGCAGTATTTT.

The chain couples TRBV9 to TRBJ2-3; 7 positions agree with TRBD2. Germline trimming cut 0 bases from V and 3 bases from J; bases unmatched to any gene: 4. Germline V gene sequence: CDR1 SGDLS, CDR2 YYNGEE. CDR3 length equals 15 residues. The CDR3: CASSVGAGVTDTQYF. In DNA, the CDR3 is TGTGCCAGCAGCGTAGGGGCGGGGGTGACAGATACGCAGTATTTT.

J is TRBJ1-1 and V is TRBV19; 8 positions match TRBD1. Germline V gives CDR1 LNHDA, CDR2 SQIVND (reference sequence). With V trimmed by 4 bases and J by 2 bases, 6 bases remained unmatched. The CDR3 extends over 15 amino acids. CDR3 in amino acids: CASSKGQGFNTEAFF. The CDR3 DNA is TGTGCCAGTAGTAAAGGACAGGGATTTAACACTGAAGCTTTCTTT.

The V and J genes are TRBV15 and TRBJ1-1, with TRBD1 as a possible D gene (5 bases). V was shortened by 1 base and J by 6 bases, with 18 bases between the two germline ends. Germline CDR1 and CDR2: LNHNV and YYDKDF (reference sequence). The CDR3 is 16 residues long. The CDR3 loop is CATSRVRGTAHPEAFF. CDR3 nucleotides: TGTGCCACCAGCAGAGTCCGGGGGACGGCTCACCCTGAAGCTTTCTTT.

The J gene is TRBJ1-1, the V gene TRBV6-5, with no clear D. The germline V and J ends were trimmed by 4 bases and 0 bases, with 6 bases remaining between them. Germline loops: CDR1 MNHEY, CDR2 SVGAGI. This CDR3 is 13 amino acids long. The CDR3 sequence: CASSLRMNTEAFF. In DNA, the CDR3 is TGTGCCAGCAGTTTACGCATGAACACTGAAGCTTTCTTT.

The CDR3 nucleotides read TGTGCCAGTAGTATAGGATGGGACAGGGTGAACACTGAAGCTTTCTTT. This codes for CASSIGWDRVNTEAFF. The rearrangement uses TRBV19 and TRBJ1-1; TRBD1 matches at 9 bases. The V and J ends lost 1 base and 0 bases, in that order; junction bases with no gene match: 3. Germline V gene data show CDR1 as LNHDA and CDR2 as SQIVND (reference sequence). The CDR3 covers 16 residues. Full variable domain (missing parts from reference TRBV19 and TRBJ1-1): DGGITQSPKYLFRKEGQNVTLSCEQNLNHDAMYWYRQDPGQGLRLIYYSQIVNDFQKGDIAEGYSVSREKKESFPLTVTSAQKNPTAFYLCASSIGWDRVNTEAFFGQGTRLTVV.

The chain couples TRBV13 to TRBJ2-7; 9 nucleotides agree with TRBD1. The CDR3 is 18 residues long. Trimming at V came to 4 bases and at J to 3 bases, leaving 16 bases not matched to a gene. The V gene's germline CDR1 is PRHDT and CDR2 FYEKMQ (reference sequence). For the CDR3, the DNA is TGTGCCAGCAGCTACATTGGGGCTTGGGGGACAGGGAACTACGAGCAGTACTTC. The encoded protein is CASSYIGAWGTGNYEQYF.

The chain links TRBV20-1 to TRBJ2-5, with 9 bases lining up with TRBD2. Germline V gives CDR1 DFQATT, CDR2 SNEGSKA (reference sequence). V lost 3 bases and J lost 0; bases outside the gene matches: 8. CDR3 length equals 16 residues. CDR3 nucleotide sequence: TGCAGTGCTAGTCACCTGAAGCGGGGGGACCAAGAGACCCAGTACTTC. Translated, it gives CSASHLKRGDQETQYF.

The rearrangement joins TRBV6-2 or TRBV6-3 to TRBJ2-7; D is undetermined. Germline lookup yields CDR1 MNHEY and CDR2 SVGEGT. The CDR3 is 12 amino acids. Trimming took off 8 bases at V and 0 bases at J, with 8 bases between the two ends. In nucleotides, the CDR3 is TGTGCCAGCGGCCATAGCTCCTACGAGCAGTACTTC. Residues: CASGHSSYEQYF.

V and J are TRBV9 and TRBJ2-3; D is unclear. Between the trimmed V and J ends, which lost 0 bases and 2 bases, there was a span of 4 bases. CDR3 size: 13 residues. CDR1 is SGDLS and CDR2 is YYNGEE in the germline V gene. The chain's CDR3 is CASSVAYTDTQYF. CDR3 sequence (DNA): TGTGCCAGCAGCGTAGCTTACACAGATACGCAGTATTTT.

This clone showed up just once. At one end, the junction sequence differs from germline, possibly due to a read error. The gene calls are TRBV7-7 and TRBJ1-2; tentative D call: TRBD1 (5 bases). Germline V gene data show CDR1 as SSHAT and CDR2 as FNYEAQ (reference sequence). CDR3 size: 14 residues. CDR3 nucleotide sequence: TGTGCTAGCAGCCCCCTAGAGGGGAACTATGGCTACACCTTC. As protein: CASSPLEGNYGYTF.

The rearrangement joins TRBV5-1 to TRBJ2-2, with no clear D. V lost 3 bases and J 5 bases, leaving 11 bases between the germline ends. The CDR3 sequence is 14 residues long. Per germline, CDR1 SGHRS and CDR2 YFSETQ. CDR3: CASSWAERTGELFF. The CDR3 DNA reads TGCGCCAGCAGCTGGGCAGAGAGGACCGGGGAGCTGTTTTTT.

The V gene is TRBV10-3, the J gene TRBJ2-7; 9 nucleotides match TRBD1. CDR3 size: 14 residues. Per germline, CDR1 ENHRY and CDR2 SYGVKD. Trimming cost V 6 bases and J 7 bases; bases outside gene matches: 10. The chain's CDR3 is CAIRETGGSGEQYF. Here the CDR3 DNA reads TGTGCCATCAGGGAGACAGGGGGGTCGGGAGAGCAGTACTTC.